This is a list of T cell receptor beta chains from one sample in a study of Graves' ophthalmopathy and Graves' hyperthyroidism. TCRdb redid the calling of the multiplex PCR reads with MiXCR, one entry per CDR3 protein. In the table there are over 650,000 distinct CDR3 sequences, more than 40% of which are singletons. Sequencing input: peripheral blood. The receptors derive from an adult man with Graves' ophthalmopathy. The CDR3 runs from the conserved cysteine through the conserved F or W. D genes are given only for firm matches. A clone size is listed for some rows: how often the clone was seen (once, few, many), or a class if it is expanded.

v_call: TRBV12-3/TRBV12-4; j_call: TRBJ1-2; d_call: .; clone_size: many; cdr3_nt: TGTGCCAGCAGCCAGACAGAGAACTATGGCTACACCTTC; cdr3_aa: CASSQTENYGYTF
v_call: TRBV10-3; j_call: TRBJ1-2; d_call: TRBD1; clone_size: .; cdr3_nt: TGTGCCATCAGTGGGGACAGAAATGGCTACACCTTC; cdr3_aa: CAISGDRNGYTF
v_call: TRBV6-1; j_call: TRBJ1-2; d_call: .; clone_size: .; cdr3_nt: TGTGCCAGCAGTGAAAACTGGGGGAGCTATGGCTACACCTTC; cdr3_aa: CASSENWGSYGYTF
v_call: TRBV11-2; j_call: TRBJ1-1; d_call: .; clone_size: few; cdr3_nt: TGTGCCAGCAGCCCTACAGGGCCCACTGAAGCTTTCTTT; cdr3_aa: CASSPTGPTEAFF
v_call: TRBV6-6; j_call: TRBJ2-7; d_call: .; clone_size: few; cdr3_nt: TGTGCCAGCAGTTACATGGCGGGACCCTACGAGCAGTACTTC; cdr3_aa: CASSYMAGPYEQYF
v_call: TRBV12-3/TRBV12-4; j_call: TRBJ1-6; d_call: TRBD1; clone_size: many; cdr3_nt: TGTGCCAGCAGTCCAGGACAGGCAAACTCCTATAATTCACCCCTCCACTTT; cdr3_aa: CASSPGQANSYNSPLHF
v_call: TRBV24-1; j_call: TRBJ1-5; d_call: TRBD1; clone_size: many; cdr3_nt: TGTGCCACCAGTGACGGACAGGGGGTCAATCAGCCCCAGCATTTT; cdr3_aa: CATSDGQGVNQPQHF
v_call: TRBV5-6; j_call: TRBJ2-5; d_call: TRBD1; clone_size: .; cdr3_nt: TGTGCCAGCAGCTACCCCGGGACAGGGGCCCAAGAGACCCAGTACTTC; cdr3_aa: CASSYPGTGAQETQYF
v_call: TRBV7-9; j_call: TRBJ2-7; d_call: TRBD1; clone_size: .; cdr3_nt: TGTGCCAGCAGTCTACAGGGGGCTGGTTCTGACGAGCAGTACTTC; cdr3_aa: CASSLQGAGSDEQYF
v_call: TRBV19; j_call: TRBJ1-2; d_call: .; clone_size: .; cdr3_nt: TGTACCAGTGGTATAAGAGAGGGCGGCTATGGCTACACCTTC; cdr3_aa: CTSGIREGGYGYTF
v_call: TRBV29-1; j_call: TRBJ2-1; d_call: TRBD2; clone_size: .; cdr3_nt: TGCAGCGTTCTGACTAGCGGGAGTCGCGGCTCCTACAATGAGCAGTTCTTC; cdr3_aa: CSVLTSGSRGSYNEQFF
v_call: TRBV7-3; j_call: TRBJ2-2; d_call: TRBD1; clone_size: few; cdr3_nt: TGTGCCAGCAGCCCAAACGCCGGGACAGGGACCTTCACCGGGGAGCTGTTTTTT; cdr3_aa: CASSPNAGTGTFTGELFF
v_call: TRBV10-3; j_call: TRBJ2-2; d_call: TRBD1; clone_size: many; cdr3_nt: TGTGCCATCAGCGCGGGACAGGTGAACGGGGAGCTGTTTTTT; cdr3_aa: CAISAGQVNGELFF
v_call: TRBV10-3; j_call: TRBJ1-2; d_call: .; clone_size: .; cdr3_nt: TGTGCCATCAGTAGGGGGACTAACTATGGCTACACCTTC; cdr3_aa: CAISRGTNYGYTF
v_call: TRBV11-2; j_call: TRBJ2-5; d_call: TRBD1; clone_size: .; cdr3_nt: TGTGCCAGCAGCTCCCGACAGGGGACAGAAAGGGAGACCCAGTACTTC; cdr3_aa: CASSSRQGTERETQYF
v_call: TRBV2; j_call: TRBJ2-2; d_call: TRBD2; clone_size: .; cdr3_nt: TGTGCCAGTAGTATAGATCCCCTAGCGGGAGGCACCGGGGAGCTGTTTTTT; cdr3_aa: CASSIDPLAGGTGELFF
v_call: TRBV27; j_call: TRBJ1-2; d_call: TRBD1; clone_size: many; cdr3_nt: TGTGCCAGCAGTTTAGCGTTCAGGGGGTATGGCTACACCTTC; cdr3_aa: CASSLAFRGYGYTF
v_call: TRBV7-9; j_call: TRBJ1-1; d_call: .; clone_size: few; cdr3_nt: TGTGCCAGCAGCGAAACGGACAGCCCGAACACTAAAGCTTTCTTT; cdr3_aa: CASSETDSPNTKAFF
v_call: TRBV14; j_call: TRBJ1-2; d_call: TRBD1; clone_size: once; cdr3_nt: TGTGCCAGCAGCGATCAGGGACAGGGGGTCTATGGCTACACCTTC; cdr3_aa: CASSDQGQGVYGYTF
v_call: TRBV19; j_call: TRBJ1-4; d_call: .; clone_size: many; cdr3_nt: TGTGCCGCTTCGGGACTGAGGAACGAAAAACTGTTTTTT; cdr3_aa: CAASGLRNEKLFF
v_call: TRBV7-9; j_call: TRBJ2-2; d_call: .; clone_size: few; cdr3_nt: TGTGCCAGCAGCTCGACAGGCCCGGCCGGGGAGCTGTTTTTT; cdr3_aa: CASSSTGPAGELFF
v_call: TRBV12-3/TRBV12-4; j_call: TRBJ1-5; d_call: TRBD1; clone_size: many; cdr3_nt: TGTGCCAGCAGCCAAAGGACAGGGGTTCAGCCCCAGCATTTT; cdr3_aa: CASSQRTGVQPQHF
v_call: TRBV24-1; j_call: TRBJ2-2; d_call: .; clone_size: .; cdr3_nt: TGTGCCAACCCGGGACAGCTGTTTTTT; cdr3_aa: CANPGQLFF
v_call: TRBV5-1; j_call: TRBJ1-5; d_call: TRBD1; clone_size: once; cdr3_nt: TGCGCCAGCAGCTATGGGACAGGGCTTAATCAGCCCCAGCATTTT; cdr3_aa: CASSYGTGLNQPQHF
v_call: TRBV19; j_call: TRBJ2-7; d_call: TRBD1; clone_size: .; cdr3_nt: TGTGCCAGTAGTACGATCGACAGGGGCAATGAGCAGTACTTC; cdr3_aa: CASSTIDRGNEQYF
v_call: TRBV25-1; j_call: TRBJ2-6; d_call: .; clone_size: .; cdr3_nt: TGTGCCAGCAGTGGGACGCACAACTCTGGGGCCAACGTCCTGACTTTC; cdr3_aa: CASSGTHNSGANVLTF
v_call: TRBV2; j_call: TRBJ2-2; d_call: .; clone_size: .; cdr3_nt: TGTGCCAGCAGTACCCGGGCGGGCGGCATAAACACCGGGGAGCTGTTTTTT; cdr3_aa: CASSTRAGGINTGELFF
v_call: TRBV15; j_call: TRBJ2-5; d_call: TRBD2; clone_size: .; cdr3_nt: TGTGCCACCAGCAGGGCAAATAGCGGGAAAGAGACCCAGTACTTC; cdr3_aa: CATSRANSGKETQYF
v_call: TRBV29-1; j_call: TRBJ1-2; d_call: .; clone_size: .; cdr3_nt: TGCAGCTGGAACAGGGTCGGGGGCTACACCTTC; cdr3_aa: CSWNRVGGYTF
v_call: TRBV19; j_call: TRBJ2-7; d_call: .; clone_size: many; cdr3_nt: TGTGCCAGTAGTATGGGACCAGGGACCTACGAGCAGTACTTC; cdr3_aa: CASSMGPGTYEQYF
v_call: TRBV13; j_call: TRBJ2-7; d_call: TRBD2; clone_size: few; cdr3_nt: TGTGCCAGCAGCTTAGGGCTAGCGGGGGCCTTTCCTTACGAGCAGTACTTC; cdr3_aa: CASSLGLAGAFPYEQYF
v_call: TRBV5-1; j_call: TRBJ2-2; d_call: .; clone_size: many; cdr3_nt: TGCGCCAGCAGCCTATCGGGGTATACCACCGGGGAGCTGTTTTTT; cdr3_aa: CASSLSGYTTGELFF
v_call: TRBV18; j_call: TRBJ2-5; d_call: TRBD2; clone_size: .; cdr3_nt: TGTGCCAGCTCACCCCCGGGACTAGCGGCGGAGACCCAGTACTTC; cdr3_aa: CASSPPGLAAETQYF
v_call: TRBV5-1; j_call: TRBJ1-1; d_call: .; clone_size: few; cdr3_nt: TGCGCCAGCAGCTTGGTTGCGAACACTGAAGCTCTCTTT; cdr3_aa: CASSLVANTEALF
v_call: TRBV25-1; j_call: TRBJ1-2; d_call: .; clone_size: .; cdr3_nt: TGTGCCTGCAGTGCTTCGGACGTCGCTAACTATGGCTACACCTTC; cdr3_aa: CACSASDVANYGYTF
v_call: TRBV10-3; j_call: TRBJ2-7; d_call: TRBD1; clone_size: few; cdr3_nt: TGTGCCATCAAGGGACAGATGGTCGGCGGGGAGCAGTACTTC; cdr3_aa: CAIKGQMVGGEQYF
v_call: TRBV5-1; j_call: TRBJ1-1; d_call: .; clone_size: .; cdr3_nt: TGCGCCAGTAGCGGTCAGGGTATGAGGACTGAAGCTTTCTTT; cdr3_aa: CASSGQGMRTEAFF
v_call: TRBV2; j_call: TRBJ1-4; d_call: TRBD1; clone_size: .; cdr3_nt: TGTGCCAGCATTGGACAGGGGTTCGAAAAACTGTTTTTT; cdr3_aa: CASIGQGFEKLFF
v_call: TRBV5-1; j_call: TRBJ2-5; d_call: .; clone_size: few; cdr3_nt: TGCGCCAGCAGCTTGGCGGGACCCCTAGAGACCCAGTACTTC; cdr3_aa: CASSLAGPLETQYF
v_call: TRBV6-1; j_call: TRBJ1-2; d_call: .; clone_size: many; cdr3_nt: TGTGCCAGCAGTGCCCAACAGAACTATGGCTACACCTTC; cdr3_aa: CASSAQQNYGYTF
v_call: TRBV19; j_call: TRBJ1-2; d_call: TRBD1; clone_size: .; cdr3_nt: TGTGCCAGTAGTATACCACAGGGGAAAGGCTATGGCTACACCTTC; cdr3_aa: CASSIPQGKGYGYTF
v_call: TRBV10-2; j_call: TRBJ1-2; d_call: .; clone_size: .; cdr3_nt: TGCGCCAGCAGTGAGTCGGGGCAAGGTGGCTACACCTTC; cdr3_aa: CASSESGQGGYTF
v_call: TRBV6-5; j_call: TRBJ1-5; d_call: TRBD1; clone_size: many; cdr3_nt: TGTGCCAGCAGTTACTCACAGGGGAACCAGCCCCAGCATTTT; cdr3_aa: CASSYSQGNQPQHF
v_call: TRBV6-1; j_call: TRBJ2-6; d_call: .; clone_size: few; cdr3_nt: TGTGCCAGCAGCCTACAAGCAGGGTCTGGGGCCAACGTCCTGACTTTC; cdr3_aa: CASSLQAGSGANVLTF
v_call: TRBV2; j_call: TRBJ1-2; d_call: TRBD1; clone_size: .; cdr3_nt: TGTGCGAAGACAGGGATTGACTATGGCTACACCTTC; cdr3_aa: CAKTGIDYGYTF
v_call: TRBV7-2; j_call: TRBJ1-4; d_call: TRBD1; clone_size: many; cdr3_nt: TGTGCCAGCAGCTGGGGGACAGGGGTTAATGAAAAACTGTTTTTT; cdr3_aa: CASSWGTGVNEKLFF
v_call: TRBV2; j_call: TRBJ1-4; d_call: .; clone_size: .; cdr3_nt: TGTGCCAGCAGCCGGGAGTCTGGGGCCGCTAATGAAAAACTGTTTTTT; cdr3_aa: CASSRESGAANEKLFF
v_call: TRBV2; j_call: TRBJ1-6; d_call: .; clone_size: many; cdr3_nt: TGTGCCAGCAGTGAAACGAGGACGAATTCACCCCTCCACTTT; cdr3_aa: CASSETRTNSPLHF
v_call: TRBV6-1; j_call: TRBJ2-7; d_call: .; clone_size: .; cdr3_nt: TGTGCCAGCAGTTACGGGTTACCCTACGAGCAGTACTTC; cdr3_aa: CASSYGLPYEQYF
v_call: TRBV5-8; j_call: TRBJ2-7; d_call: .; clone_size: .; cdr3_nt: TGTGCCAGCAGCTTGGGGTCCCCGTCCTACGAGCAGTACTTC; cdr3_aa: CASSLGSPSYEQYF
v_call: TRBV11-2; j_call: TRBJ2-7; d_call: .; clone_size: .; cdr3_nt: TGTGCCAGCAGCTCGACCGCGCCGGATGAGCAGTACTTC; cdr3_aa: CASSSTAPDEQYF
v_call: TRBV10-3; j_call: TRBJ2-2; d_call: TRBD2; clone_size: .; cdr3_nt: TGTGCCAGCAGTTCCGGTCGGACTAGCGGAGACACCGGGGAGCTGTTTTTT; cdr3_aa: CASSSGRTSGDTGELFF
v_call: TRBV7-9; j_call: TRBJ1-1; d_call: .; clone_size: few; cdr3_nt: TGTGCCAGCAGCCGAGGGAGGGGCCTACAGATCAAGAACACTGAAGCTTTCTTT; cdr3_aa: CASSRGRGLQIKNTEAFF
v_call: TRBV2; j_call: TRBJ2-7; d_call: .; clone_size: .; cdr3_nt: TGTGCCAGCAGTGAAGAGGGGTGGGGGCAGCTTAGCTACGAGCAGTACTTC; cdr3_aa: CASSEEGWGQLSYEQYF
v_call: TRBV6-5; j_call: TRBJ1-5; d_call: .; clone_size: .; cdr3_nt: TGTGCCAGCCGCCGGCCCCCAACCGGGAGTGCGATTAATCAGCCCCAGCATTTT; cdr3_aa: CASRRPPTGSAINQPQHF
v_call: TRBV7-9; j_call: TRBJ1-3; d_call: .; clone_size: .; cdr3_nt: TGTGCCAGCAGCTACCGCGCCCAGGGCCGTATTGGAAACACCATATATTTT; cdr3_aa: CASSYRAQGRIGNTIYF
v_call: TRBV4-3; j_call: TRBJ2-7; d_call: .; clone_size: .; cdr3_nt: TGCGCCAGCAGCCAACGCCAAATGACCGAAACCTACGAGCAGTACTTC; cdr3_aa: CASSQRQMTETYEQYF
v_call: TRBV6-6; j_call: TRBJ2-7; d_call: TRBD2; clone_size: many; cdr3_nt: TGTGCCAGCAGGGGCGGGGGGTCTGCCTACGAGCAGTACTTC; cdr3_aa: CASRGGGSAYEQYF
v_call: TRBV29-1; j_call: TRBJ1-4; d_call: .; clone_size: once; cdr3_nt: TGCAGCGTTGTAACCGATGAAAAACTGTTTTTT; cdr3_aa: CSVVTDEKLFF